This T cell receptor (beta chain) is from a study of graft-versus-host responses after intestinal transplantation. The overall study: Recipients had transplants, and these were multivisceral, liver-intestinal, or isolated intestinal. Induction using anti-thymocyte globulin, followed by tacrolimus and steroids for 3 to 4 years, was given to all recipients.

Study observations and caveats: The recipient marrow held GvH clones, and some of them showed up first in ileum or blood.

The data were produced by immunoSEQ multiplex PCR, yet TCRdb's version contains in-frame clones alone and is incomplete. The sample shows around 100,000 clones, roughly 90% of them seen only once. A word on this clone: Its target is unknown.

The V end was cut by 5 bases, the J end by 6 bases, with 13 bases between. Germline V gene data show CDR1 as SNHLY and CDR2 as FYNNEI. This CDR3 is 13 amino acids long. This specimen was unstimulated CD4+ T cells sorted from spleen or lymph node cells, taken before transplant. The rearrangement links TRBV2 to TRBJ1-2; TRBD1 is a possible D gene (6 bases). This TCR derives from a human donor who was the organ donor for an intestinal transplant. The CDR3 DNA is TGTGCCAGCAGTACAGGGTTTTTCGATGGCTACACCTTC. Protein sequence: CASSTGFFDGYTF. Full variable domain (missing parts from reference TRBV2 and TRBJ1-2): EPEVTQTPSHQVTQMGQEVILRCVPISNHLYFYWYRQILGQKVEFLVSFYNNEISEKSEIFDDQFSVERPDGSNFTLKIRSTKLEDSAMYFCASSTGFFDGYTFGSGTRLTVV.